This record looks at one TCR beta chain sequence and its context. Its specificity is not known. The data were taken from a study of T cell repertoires in cytomegalovirus infection. Study context: It was recently identified HLA-C-restricted and well-studied HLA-B-restricted CMV epitopes that the study used. A matching HLA type, together with CMV infection, was signaled by public TCR beta signatures. Study outcomes and limitations: HLA-C-restricted TCR beta clonotypes specific for CMV led the ex vivo response. Cumulative public TCR beta family frequency identified CMV carriers with the relevant HLA.

Deletions cut 7 bases from V and 6 bases from J, with 21 bases between. Germline loops: CDR1 MNHEY, CDR2 SVGEGT. The CDR3 consists of 16 residues. TCRdb analysed the reads with MiXCR anew, one entry per CDR3 protein. The sample holds about a million distinct CDR3 sequences, 31% seen once. This chain uses TRBV6-2 or TRBV6-3 with TRBJ2-2; D gene ambiguous. The receptor was isolated from a human donor in good health (CMV status not recorded). Some clones in this sample may be carry-over from other donors' samples. The sequences come from cultured CD8+ T cells from PBMCs, collected from culture after CMV antigen stimulation. CDR3 in DNA: TGTGCCAGCACATCTTACGGGTTCCAAGGCGCCGGGGAGCTGTTTTTT. This encodes CASTSYGFQGAGELFF.